What follows are 27 T cell receptor beta chains derived from one specimen sequenced in a study of CD8 T cells in Susac syndrome. cDNA came from about 0.5 to 1 ug RNA primed by random hexamers. MiXCR, applied by TCRdb to the immunoSEQ multiplex PCR reads, yields one record per CDR3 protein. The data show around 79,000 distinct CDR3 sequences, roughly 94% seen once. Sequencing input: CD8+ T cells from PBMCs. These receptor sequences come from a human donor with Susac syndrome.

V and J are TRBV3-1 and TRBJ1-5, with no clear D. Germline V gives CDR1 LGHDT, CDR2 YNNKEL (reference sequence). This CDR3 spans 16 amino acids. Trimming removed 2 bases at V and 3 bases at J, with 14 bases between. The CDR3 sequence is CASSQSNRAYNQPQHF. CDR3 DNA: TGTGCCAGCAGCCAATCAAACCGGGCCTACAATCAGCCCCAGCATTTT.

This chain uses TRBV7-9 with TRBJ1-2, with unresolved D. The ends were cut back, 3 bases at V and 10 bases at J, with 6 bases in the middle. The germline gives CDR1 SEHNR, CDR2 FQNEAQ (reference sequence). The CDR3 totals 10 residues. In DNA, the CDR3 is TGTGCCAGCAGCTTGGGAGACTACACCTTC. Translation gives CASSLGDYTF.

V and J are TRBV10-3 and TRBJ2-7; D is unclear. The CDR3 extends over 13 amino acids. Germline values: CDR1 ENHRY, CDR2 SYGVKD. V was trimmed by 6 bases and J by 2 bases, leaving 11 bases between them. The CDR3 reads CAIRVGVAYEQYF. The CDR3 DNA reads as TGTGCCATCAGGGTTGGGGTTGCCTACGAGCAGTACTTC.

The V and J genes are TRBV10-2 and TRBJ1-4, with no clear D. The V gene lost 4 bases and the J gene lost 7 bases, with 10 bases spanning the gap. The CDR3 totals 13 residues. CDR1 is WSHSY and CDR2 is SAAADI in the germline V gene. CDR3 region: CASSGPAGEKLFF. CDR3 nucleotide sequence: TGCGCCAGCAGTGGGCCGGCTGGTGAAAAACTGTTTTTT.

This chain connects TRBV11-2 to TRBJ2-1, with D maybe TRBD1 (6 bases). From germline, CDR1 is SGHAT and CDR2 FQNNGV. The CDR3 consists of 12 residues. Trimming stripped 7 bases from V and 10 bases from J, with 14 bases between. The CDR3 DNA is TGTGCCAGCACCCAGAGGGGGTGGGAGCAGTTCTTC. It translates to CASTQRGWEQFF.

In its sample, this clonotype was seen once. The V gene is TRBV7-9, the J gene TRBJ2-1, with D unclear. Trimming cost V 10 bases and J 6 bases, with 16 bases left between them. Per germline, CDR1 SEHNR and CDR2 FQNEAQ (reference sequence). The CDR3 consists of 13 residues. The CDR3 protein is CATLQEQFNEQFF. The DNA of the CDR3 is TGTGCCACTCTCCAAGAACAGTTCAATGAGCAGTTCTTC.

This chain connects TRBV7-9 to TRBJ2-2, with D unclear. This CDR3 comprises 12 residues. Germline V lookup: CDR1 SEHNR, CDR2 FQNEAQ (reference sequence). V dropped 5 bases and J dropped 7 bases, with 8 bases sitting between them. The CDR3 DNA is TGTGCCAGCAGCCGTGGTAGCGGGGAGCTGTTTTTT. Translating it yields CASSRGSGELFF.

The chain is built from TRBV9 and TRBJ2-3, with a weak D call TRBD2 (7 bases). Germline CDR1 is SGDLS and CDR2 is YYNGEE. The CDR3 consists of 16 residues. The V gene lost 0 bases and the J gene lost 1 base, with 12 bases spanning the gap. The CDR3: CASSVEGGVGTDTQYF. As DNA, the CDR3 is TGTGCCAGCAGCGTAGAAGGGGGGGTTGGCACAGATACGCAGTATTTT.

The rearrangement uses TRBV7-3 and TRBJ2-1, with 8 bases that match TRBD1. CDR1 SGHTA and CDR2 FQGTGA come from the germline V gene. The CDR3 has 14 amino acids. V dropped 5 bases and J dropped 5; count of bases not matched to a gene: 5. This chain's CDR3 is CASSPQTGDNEQFF. Written as DNA, the CDR3 is TGTGCCAGCAGCCCCCAGACAGGGGACAATGAGCAGTTCTTC.

This chain links TRBV7-9 with TRBJ2-7; a weak D match, TRBD1 (6 bases). V shed 5 bases and J shed 2 bases, with 10 bases lying between them. The germline CDR1 and CDR2 sequences are SEHNR and FQNEAQ (reference sequence). This CDR3 contains 13 residues. The CDR3 spells CASSPRGTYEQYF. Written as DNA, the CDR3 is TGTGCCAGCAGCCCCAGGGGAACCTACGAGCAGTACTTC.

V gene TRBV24-1 combines with J gene TRBJ1-5; D unclear. The CDR3 spans 14 residues. The germline CDR1 and CDR2 sequences are KGHDR and SFDVKD. V was cut by 3 bases and J by 3 bases, with 8 bases left in between. The DNA of the CDR3 is TGTGCCACCAGTGATATAGGGTTCAATCAGCCCCAGCATTTT. Translating gives CATSDIGFNQPQHF.

This sequence joins TRBV5-5 and TRBJ1-1; 8 bases are shared with TRBD1. Trimming removed 8 bases from V and 0 bases from J; junction bases left unmatched: 9. The length of the CDR3 is 15 residues. CDR1 and CDR2 from the germline V gene are SGHKS and YYEKEE (reference sequence). CDR3 sequence: CASPMPGQVNTEAFF. The CDR3 nucleotides read TGTGCCAGTCCGATGCCGGGACAGGTGAACACTGAAGCTTTCTTT.

The genes are TRBV25-1 and TRBJ1-6, with D hard to call. The CDR3 is 16 amino acids. Looked up from germline, CDR1 is MGHDK and CDR2 is SYGVNS. Trimming removed 1 base at V and 8 bases at J, with 15 bases between. In DNA form, the CDR3 reads TGTGCCAGCAGTGAATTAACAGATTCCGGTTATTCACCCCTCCACTTT. Amino acid sequence: CASSELTDSGYSPLHF.

CDR3 sequence: CASSKPGSNTEAFF. The CDR3 DNA is TGTGCCAGCAGCAAACCCGGGAGCAACACTGAAGCTTTCTTT. This chain connects TRBV5-4 to TRBJ1-1; D not resolved. Germline V gene sequence: CDR1 SGHNT, CDR2 YYREEE (reference sequence). This CDR3 region has 14 residues. V shed 4 bases and J shed 2 bases, with 12 bases lying between them.

The chain has TRBV6-5 and TRBJ2-1; 9 bases line up with TRBD2. Germline CDR1 reads MNHEY; CDR2 reads SVGAGI. The CDR3 runs 15 residues. The V and J ends lost 5 bases and 4 bases, in that order; junction bases with no gene match: 6. The CDR3 region has the DNA TGTGCCAGCAGTCCCGCGGGGGGGAAATACAATGAGCAGTTCTTC. Amino acid sequence: CASSPAGGKYNEQFF.

The chain carries TRBV5-8 and TRBJ2-5; 10 bases map to TRBD2. Unmatched junction bases numbered 14, after V lost 4 bases and J lost 5 bases. The CDR3 extends over 17 amino acids. Germline V gene lookup returns CDR1 SGHTS and CDR2 YDEGEE. CDR3 DNA: TGTGCCAGCAGCCTTGGTGGACTAGCGGTCCCCAAGGAGACCCAGTACTTC. It codes for CASSLGGLAVPKETQYF.

The chain couples TRBV6-1 to TRBJ1-5, with TRBD1 identical over 8 bases. Germline values: CDR1 MNHNS, CDR2 SASEGT. The CDR3 has 16 residues. After removal of 2 bases from V and 0 bases from J, the junction contained 3 bases not matched to a gene. CDR3 DNA: TGTGCCAGCAGTGAATCAGGGGGCCTTAGCAATCAGCCCCAGCATTTT. Its translation is CASSESGGLSNQPQHF.

The rearrangement links TRBV30 to TRBJ2-1; a weak D match, TRBD2 (7 bases). The germline CDR1 and CDR2 sequences are GTSNPN and SVGIG (reference sequence). Trimming cost V 1 base and J 5 bases, with 12 bases left between them. The CDR3 spans 14 residues. The CDR3 spells CAWSGGRGDNEQFF. CDR3 bases: TGTGCCTGGAGTGGAGGGAGGGGGGACAATGAGCAGTTCTTC.

The J gene is TRBJ1-2, the V gene TRBV5-6; possibly TRBD1 for D (5 bases). Germline CDR1 is SGHDT and CDR2 is YYEEEE. V lost 2 bases, J lost 6 bases, and 14 bases lay in between. The CDR3 runs 14 residues. Here the CDR3 reads CASSFPGQRDGYTF. Here the CDR3 DNA reads TGTGCCAGCAGCTTCCCGGGGCAGAGAGATGGCTACACCTTC.

This clonotype was seen a single time. V gene TRBV2 combines with J gene TRBJ2-7, with no clear D. The CDR3 extends over 10 amino acids. In germline, CDR1 is SNHLY, CDR2 FYNNEI. The ends were cut back, 9 bases at V and 5 bases at J, with 8 bases in the middle. The CDR3 DNA follows: TGTGCCAGTTTGGAGAACGAGCAGTACTTC. This translates into CASLENEQYF.

The J gene is TRBJ2-1, the V gene TRBV27, with TRBD1 matching over 9 bases. V was pared by 3 bases and J by 9 bases, with 15 bases of the junction left unmatched. Per the germline V gene, CDR1 is MNHEY and CDR2 is SMNVEV (reference sequence). The CDR3 length is 17 residues. This chain's CDR3 is CASSFGPPGQGTREQFF. The DNA for the CDR3 is TGTGCCAGCAGTTTCGGACCGCCGGGACAGGGTACGCGTGAGCAGTTCTTC.

The CDR3 spells CASSLLGGRGGLETQYF. Here the CDR3 DNA reads TGCGCCAGCAGCCTCCTCGGGGGAAGGGGGGGCCTAGAGACCCAGTACTTC. This sequence joins TRBV5-1 and TRBJ2-5; maybe TRBD2 (7 bases). The V gene's germline CDR1 is SGHRS and CDR2 YFSETQ. V was pared by 4 bases and J by 4 bases, with 23 bases between. This CDR3 has 17 residues.

The rearrangement uses TRBV4-3 and TRBJ1-2, with 8 bases that match TRBD1. V shed 0 bases, J shed 8 bases, and the junction held 5 bases outside the gene matches. Per the germline V gene, CDR1 is LGHNA and CDR2 is YSLEER. The CDR3 covers 14 residues. The CDR3 nucleotides read TGCGCCAGCAGCCAAGATGGACAGGGAAGCGGCTACACCTTC. This codes for CASSQDGQGSGYTF.

The chain uses TRBV4-1 and TRBJ1-3; D ambiguous. CDR3 length: 15 amino acids. V lost 1 base and J lost 0, with 7 bases in between. The V gene's germline CDR1 is MGHRA and CDR2 YSYEKL. The CDR3 DNA is TGCGCCAGCAGCCAAGGAATACTCTCTGGAAACACCATATATTTT. Amino acid sequence: CASSQGILSGNTIYF.

The J gene is TRBJ1-1, the V gene TRBV12-3 or TRBV12-4; D ambiguous. The CDR3 length is 14 residues. With 3 bases removed from V and 4 bases from J, the gap between germline ends came to 12 bases. The chain's CDR3 is CASSFSSSLTEAFF. In nucleotides, the CDR3 is TGTGCCAGCAGTTTCAGTAGTTCCCTCACTGAAGCTTTCTTT.

V is TRBV6-1 and J is TRBJ2-6; D gene ambiguous. The V gene lost 0 bases and the J gene lost 0 bases, with 3 bases spanning the gap. Germline V gene sequence: CDR1 MNHNS, CDR2 SASEGT. This CDR3 has 15 residues. The DNA of the CDR3 is TGTGCCAGCAGTGAAGCCACCTCTGGGGCCAACGTCCTGACTTTC. Translated: CASSEATSGANVLTF.

J is TRBJ2-7 and V is TRBV14; D is unresolved. Germline CDR1 and CDR2: SGHDN and FVKESK. CDR3 length: 11 residues. Trimming cost V 2 bases and J 3 bases, with 2 bases left between them. Here the CDR3 reads CASSQYYEQYF. CDR3 sequence (DNA): TGTGCCAGCAGCCAATACTACGAGCAGTACTTC.